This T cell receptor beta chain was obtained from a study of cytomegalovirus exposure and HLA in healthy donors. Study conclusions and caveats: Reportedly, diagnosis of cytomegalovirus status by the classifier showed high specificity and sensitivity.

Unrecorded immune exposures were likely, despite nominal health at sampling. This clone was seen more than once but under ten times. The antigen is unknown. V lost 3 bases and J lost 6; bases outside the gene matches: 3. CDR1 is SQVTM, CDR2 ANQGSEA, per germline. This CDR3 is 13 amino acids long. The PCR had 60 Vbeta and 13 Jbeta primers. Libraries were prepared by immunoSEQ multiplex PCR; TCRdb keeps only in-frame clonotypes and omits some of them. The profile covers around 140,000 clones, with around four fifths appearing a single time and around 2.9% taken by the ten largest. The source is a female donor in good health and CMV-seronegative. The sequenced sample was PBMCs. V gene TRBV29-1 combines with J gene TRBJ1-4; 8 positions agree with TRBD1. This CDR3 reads CSVETGVDEKLFF. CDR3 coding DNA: TGCAGCGTTGAGACAGGGGTGGATGAAAAACTGTTTTTT.